Ten or more counts support the clone carrying this TCR beta chain. These data come from a study of T cells after yellow fever vaccination. Each CDR3 protein gets one entry after TCRdb re-called the 5' RACE reads with MiXCR. The sample carries roughly 110,000 distinct CDR3 sequences, around 8.6% recorded once. With 2 bases removed from V and 4 bases from J, the gap between germline ends came to 8 bases. The CDR3 runs 13 residues. Germline V lookup: CDR1 MNHEY, CDR2 SMNVEV (reference sequence). This clonotype originated in a man under 40 who received the YFV17D yellow fever vaccine. The V and J genes are TRBV27 and TRBJ2-5; D perhaps matches TRBD2 (5 bases). Sequenced here: CD8+ T cells sorted from PBMCs, sampled 45 days after the yellow fever booster vaccination. In DNA form, the CDR3 reads TGTGCCAGCAGTTTAGACGCGGGAGAGACCCAGTACTTC. Protein product: CASSLDAGETQYF.